This TCR beta chain was sequenced in a study of cytomegalovirus exposure and HLA in healthy donors. The PCR was carried out with 60 Vbeta primers and 13 Jbeta primers. Sequenced by immunoSEQ multiplex PCR; TCRdb stores in-frame clones only, minus some. The sample lists under 130,000 clones; over 70% were seen once. CDR3 length equals 13 residues. Germline CDR1 reads SGHNT; CDR2 reads YYREEE (reference sequence). The V and J ends lost 5 bases and 2 bases respectively, with 10 bases between them. This chain uses TRBV5-4 with TRBJ1-2; D not resolved. The sequence was obtained from a male donor in good health and CMV-seronegative. Material for sequencing was PBMCs. The CDR3: CASSYTENYGYTF. The CDR3, as DNA: TGTGCCAGCAGTTATACGGAGAACTATGGCTACACCTTC. Variable domain in full (rest from reference TRBV5-4 and TRBJ1-2): ETGVTQSPTHLIKTRGQQVTLRCSSQSGHNTVSWYQQALGQGPQFIFQYYREEENGRGNFPPRFSGLQFPNYSSELNVNALELDDSALYLCASSYTENYGYTFGSGTRLTVV.